A selection of T cell receptor beta chains follows, all from one sample in a study of blood T cell repertoires in COVID-19. The data were produced by immunoSEQ multiplex PCR, yet TCRdb's version contains in-frame clones alone and is incomplete. The sample lists some 530,000 clones, approximately 85% seen once, with 3.2% in the top ten. Material: peripheral blood. These TCRs come from a human donor in a cohort sampled during active COVID-19. Each CDR3 is given with its conserved first and last residue. Each record gives: J gene, clone size, V gene, D gene, CDR3 DNA, CDR3 protein. D genes are given only for firm matches. Where a row states a size, it is once, few, many or the class of an expanded clone; other rows omit it.

TRBJ1-1 | - | TRBV3-1/TRBV3-2 | - | TGTGCCAGCAGCCCCCTTCAGGGCACGGCTGAAGCTTTCTTT | CASSPLQGTAEAFF
TRBJ2-1 | - | TRBV9 | - | TGTGCCAGCAGCGTAACTCGTCATGAGCAGTTCTTC | CASSVTRHEQFF
TRBJ2-1 | - | TRBV19 | - | TGTGCCAGTAGTATAGGGCTAGCAGGTTACAATGAGCAGTTCTTC | CASSIGLAGYNEQFF
TRBJ1-1 | - | TRBV19 | - | TGTGCCAGTAGCCCCCAGCAAGGGGCAGAGACTGAAGCTTTCTTT | CASSPQQGAETEAFF
TRBJ1-1 | - | TRBV19 | TRBD1 | TGTGCCAGTAGTACCAGACAGGGCCTTAACGCTTTCTTT | CASSTRQGLNAFF
TRBJ2-7 | - | TRBV7-9 | - | TGTGCCAGCAAGGGAGTCTACGAGCAGTACTTC | CASKGVYEQYF
TRBJ1-3 | - | TRBV7-2 | - | TGTGCCAGCAGTCAACAGGGCTCTGGAAACACCATATATTTT | CASSQQGSGNTIYF
TRBJ2-7 | - | TRBV9 | TRBD1 | TGTGCCAGCAGCGTTGCGACAGGGTCCTATGACGAGCAGTACTTC | CASSVATGSYDEQYF
TRBJ2-1 | - | TRBV3-1/TRBV3-2 | TRBD2 | TGTGCCAGCAGCCAAGATGCGCGGGGGGCCTACAATGAGCAGTTCTTC | CASSQDARGAYNEQFF
TRBJ2-7 | - | TRBV19 | - | TGTGCCAGTAGTATAGACAGGGGCGCCAGTGGCGAGCAGTACTTC | CASSIDRGASGEQYF
TRBJ2-2 | - | TRBV6-1 | - | TGTGCCAGCAGTGAACAGGGGGGCACCGGGGAGCTGTTTTTT | CASSEQGGTGELFF
TRBJ1-2 | - | TRBV4-2 | TRBD1 | TGTGCCAGCAGCGCGCCTACCCCGGGACAGGGGAATGGCTACACCTTC | CASSAPTPGQGNGYTF
TRBJ2-3 | once | TRBV5-1 | - | TGCGCCAGCAGCTTGGCTGGCGGGGCAGGGATCACAGATACGCAGTATTTT | CASSLAGGAGITDTQYF
TRBJ1-4 | - | TRBV15 | TRBD1 | TGTGCCACCAGCACCAGGGGGGCGACTAATGAAAAACTGTTTTTT | CATSTRGATNEKLFF
TRBJ2-1 | - | TRBV9 | - | TGTGCCAGCAGCGTAGTCAGCGGGTACAATGAGCAGTTCTTC | CASSVVSGYNEQFF
TRBJ2-1 | - | TRBV27 | - | TGTGCCAGCAGTCATACTGCAGGGTCCTACAATGAGCAGTTCTTC | CASSHTAGSYNEQFF
TRBJ2-3 | - | TRBV24-1 | - | TGTGCCACCAGTGGTAGAAAGGGGGAGTCCACAGATACGCAGTATTTT | CATSGRKGESTDTQYF
TRBJ2-1 | - | TRBV7-3 | - | TGTGCCAGCAGCTTAACGGCCCCTAGCTCCTACAATGAGCAGTTCTTC | CASSLTAPSSYNEQFF
TRBJ1-1 | - | TRBV7-9 | TRBD1 | TGTGCCAGCAGCCCGGGACAGGGAAACACTGAAGCTTTCTTT | CASSPGQGNTEAFF
TRBJ2-1 | many | TRBV18 | TRBD1 | TGTGCCAGCTCATCCGCCGGGACAGGGGGTTACAATGAGCAGTTCTTC | CASSSAGTGGYNEQFF
TRBJ2-3 | - | TRBV7-3 | TRBD2 | TGTGCCAGCAGCCCAAATGGGCCGGGACTACTAAGCACAGATACGCAGTATTTT | CASSPNGPGLLSTDTQYF
TRBJ1-2 | - | TRBV9 | - | TGTGCCAGCAGTAGGGAGGGAATTGGGCTTGGCTACACCTTC | CASSREGIGLGYTF
TRBJ1-5 | - | TRBV7-2 | - | TGTGCCAGCAGTCTAGCCCAGGGCAATCAGCCCCAGCATTTT | CASSLAQGNQPQHF
TRBJ2-7 | once | TRBV6-5 | TRBD1 | TGTGCCAGCACAGGGGGATTTAACTACGAGCAGTACTTC | CASTGGFNYEQYF
TRBJ1-5 | - | TRBV7-8 | - | TGTGCCAGCAGCTTAGTAAACCAGGGAAACAATCAGCCCCAGCATTTT | CASSLVNQGNNQPQHF
TRBJ2-2 | - | TRBV7-6 | - | TGTGCCAGCAGCTTAGTGGGTGGAGCGAACACCGGGGAGCTGTTTTTT | CASSLVGGANTGELFF
TRBJ1-1 | - | TRBV19 | TRBD1 | TGTGCCAGTAGTAGTCCGGGACAGGGGAACACTGAAGCTTTCTTT | CASSSPGQGNTEAFF
TRBJ2-1 | - | TRBV2 | - | TGTGCCAGCAGCCTACTAGTCCTAGAGCAGTTCTTC | CASSLLVLEQFF
TRBJ1-6 | - | TRBV30 | TRBD1 | TGTGCCTGGAGGGGGACAGGTAGTAATTCACCCCTCCACTTT | CAWRGTGSNSPLHF
TRBJ2-4 | - | TRBV28 | - | TGTGCCAGCAGTTCCCCTAGAGGTGGTCGACAGTACTTC | CASSSPRGGRQYF
TRBJ1-1 | - | TRBV12-3/TRBV12-4 | - | TGTGCCAGCACCCCCCGGAACACTGAAGCTTTCTTT | CASTPRNTEAFF
TRBJ2-2 | - | TRBV9 | TRBD2 | TGTGCCAGCAGCGTAGCTAAGGCTAGCGGGAGCCCGCTACCGAACACCGGGGAGCTGTTTTTT | CASSVAKASGSPLPNTGELFF
TRBJ1-1 | few | TRBV5-1 | TRBD1 | TGCGCCAGCAGCGTTACCCGGGACAGGGTCGCTGAAGCTTTCTTT | CASSVTRDRVAEAFF
TRBJ1-1 | - | TRBV19 | - | TGTGCCAGTAGTATTGGGGGGTTGAACACTGAAGCTTTCTTT | CASSIGGLNTEAFF
TRBJ1-2 | - | TRBV27 | TRBD1 | TGTGCCAGCAGCCCTACAAAAAACCGACAGGGCCTCTATGGCTACACCTTC | CASSPTKNRQGLYGYTF
TRBJ2-5 | - | TRBV19 | - | TGTGCCAGTAGTGTTTCAGCTGAGGCCCAGTACTTC | CASSVSAEAQYF
TRBJ2-3 | - | TRBV15 | TRBD2 | TGTGCCACAAGGACTAGCGGCTATACGCAGTATTTT | CATRTSGYTQYF
TRBJ2-7 | - | TRBV27 | TRBD2 | TGTGCCAGCAGTTTGGTCTCCTTTGTAGCGGGAAGCCACGAGCAGTACTTC | CASSLVSFVAGSHEQYF
TRBJ2-3 | - | TRBV6-1 | - | TGTGCCAGCAGTAGGGGGAAAACTAGCACAGATACGCAGTATTTT | CASSRGKTSTDTQYF
TRBJ1-1 | - | TRBV19 | TRBD1 | TGTGCCAGTAGTATGCCAGGGGGCGTTTTTGAAGCTTTCTTT | CASSMPGGVFEAFF
TRBJ2-3 | once | TRBV5-6 | TRBD2 | TGTGCCAGCAGCTTGAGACGGGACTACCTCACAGATACGCAGTATTTT | CASSLRRDYLTDTQYF
TRBJ1-1 | - | TRBV5-8 | TRBD1 | TGTGCCAGCGGCCACAGGGGGGCGGAATTCGTTACACTGAAGGCTTTCTTT | CASGHRGAEFVTLKAFF
TRBJ1-1 | - | TRBV19 | - | TGTGCCAGTAGCCCTAACACTGAAGCTTTCTTT | CASSPNTEAFF
TRBJ2-7 | - | TRBV7-6 | TRBD2 | TGTGCCAGCAGCCGGGCCGGGACTAGTCTCGGAGAGCAGTACTTC | CASSRAGTSLGEQYF
TRBJ1-5 | - | TRBV3-1/TRBV3-2 | - | TGTGCCAGCAGCCAGGGGCACCGATGGCCCCAGCATTTT | CASSQGHRWPQHF
TRBJ2-7 | - | TRBV27 | TRBD1 | TGTGCCAGCAGTTGGCGACAGGGCTCCTACGAGCAGTACTTC | CASSWRQGSYEQYF
TRBJ2-3 | - | TRBV2 | TRBD2 | TGTGCCAGCAGTGGGGGCAGCGGGAGGACAGATACGCAGTATTTT | CASSGGSGRTDTQYF
TRBJ1-1 | few | TRBV6-2/TRBV6-3 | TRBD1 | TGTGCCAGCAGCACCGGGACAGGGGTATTAATTGCTGAAGCTTTCTTT | CASSTGTGVLIAEAFF
TRBJ1-2 | few | TRBV19 | TRBD1 | TGTGCCAGTAGTATGTCCGGGACAGCCGACTATGGCTACACCTTC | CASSMSGTADYGYTF
TRBJ1-1 | - | TRBV7-2 | - | TGTGCCAGCAGTCTACAGGGAATAGAAGCTTTCTTT | CASSLQGIEAFF
TRBJ1-1 | few | TRBV7-3 | - | TGTGCCAGCAGCTTGACAGGGAACACTGAAGCTTTCTTT | CASSLTGNTEAFF
TRBJ2-3 | - | TRBV9 | TRBD2 | TGTGCCAGCAGCGACCTAGCGGGAGAGGTAGATACGCAGTATTTT | CASSDLAGEVDTQYF
TRBJ1-3 | - | TRBV3-1/TRBV3-2 | TRBD1 | TGTGCCAGCAGCCAAAATCCCGGGACAGGGTCAAACACCATATATTTT | CASSQNPGTGSNTIYF
TRBJ2-7 | - | TRBV11-3 | TRBD1 | TGTGCCAGCAGTCCAGACGGGGACAGCTCCTACGAGCAGTACTTC | CASSPDGDSSYEQYF
TRBJ2-7 | once | TRBV18 | - | TGTGCCAGCTCACCCTACGCGGAAGACGAGCAGTACTTC | CASSPYAEDEQYF
TRBJ1-2 | - | TRBV11-2 | - | TGTGCCAGCAGCCACTATGATAGGGGTGGCGGCTACACCTTC | CASSHYDRGGGYTF
TRBJ2-1 | - | TRBV28 | TRBD2 | TGTGCCAGCGCAGCGGGAGGGCCCCATGAGCAGTTCTTC | CASAAGGPHEQFF
TRBJ2-7 | - | TRBV30 | - | TGTGCCTGGGGAAGAGAACGGGACAATCACGAGCAGTACTTC | CAWGRERDNHEQYF